A selection of T cell receptor beta chains follows, all from one sample in a study of shared clonotypes between healthy human individuals. Data came from immunoSEQ multiplex PCR; TCRdb stores just in-frame clones and leaves some out. In the table there are 1.4 million to 1.5 million clones, approximately 96% of which are singletons. Sample: naive CD4+ T cells sorted from blood. Receptor source: a man in his thirties or forties in good health. The CDR3 runs from the conserved cysteine through the conserved F or W. D genes are given only for firm matches. A row's size may be missing; if present it is once, few, many or a size class.

J: TRBJ2-7
V: TRBV2
D: .
size: .
CDR3: CASSMGYEQYF
DNA: TGTGCCAGCAGTATGGGCTACGAGCAGTACTTC

J: TRBJ1-1
V: TRBV15
D: TRBD1
size: .
CDR3: CATSRVPGGGTEAFF
DNA: TGTGCCACCAGCAGAGTACCAGGGGGGGGCACTGAAGCTTTCTTT

J: TRBJ2-6
V: TRBV25-1
D: .
size: .
CDR3: CASSERMLGAGANVLTF
DNA: TGTGCCAGCAGTGAAAGGATGCTAGGGGCTGGGGCCAACGTCCTGACTTTC

J: TRBJ2-1
V: TRBV7-9
D: .
size: .
CDR3: CASSHPYNEQFF
DNA: TGTGCCAGCAGCCACCCGTACAATGAGCAGTTCTTC

J: TRBJ2-3
V: TRBV29-1
D: TRBD1
size: .
CDR3: CSVEGQIKITDTQYF
DNA: TGCAGCGTTGAGGGACAGATAAAAATCACAGATACGCAGTATTTT

J: TRBJ1-4
V: TRBV18
D: TRBD1
size: .
CDR3: CASSLQRTGDIEKLFF
DNA: TGTGCCAGCTCACTTCAAAGGACAGGGGATATCGAAAAACTGTTTTTT

J: TRBJ2-7
V: TRBV7-8
D: TRBD2
size: .
CDR3: CASVRTPGLAGGHEQYF
DNA: TGTGCCAGCGTGAGGACTCCGGGACTAGCGGGAGGTCACGAGCAGTACTTC

J: TRBJ1-4
V: TRBV29-1
D: TRBD1
size: .
CDR3: CSVQGADEKLFF
DNA: TGCAGCGTACAGGGGGCTGATGAAAAACTGTTTTTT

J: TRBJ2-1
V: TRBV5-4
D: .
size: .
CDR3: CASSLADVAPGNEQFF
DNA: TGTGCCAGCAGCTTGGCGGACGTAGCACCTGGCAATGAGCAGTTCTTC

J: TRBJ2-1
V: TRBV4-2
D: .
size: .
CDR3: CASSQEGGRRYNEQFF
DNA: TGTGCCAGCAGCCAAGAGGGGGGGCGTCGGTACAATGAGCAGTTCTTC

J: TRBJ2-7
V: TRBV4-3
D: .
size: .
CDR3: CASSQQTGIYEQYF
DNA: TGCGCCAGCAGCCAGCAAACAGGGATCTACGAGCAGTACTTC

J: TRBJ1-1
V: TRBV2
D: TRBD1
size: .
CDR3: CASSDSIGGQGGTYTEAFF
DNA: TGTGCCAGCAGTGACTCAATCGGGGGACAGGGGGGAACGTACACTGAAGCTTTCTTT

J: TRBJ2-3
V: TRBV15
D: TRBD2
size: .
CDR3: CATSRDVLAGDRTQYF
DNA: TGTGCCACCAGCAGAGACGTATTAGCGGGAGATCGTACGCAGTATTTT

J: TRBJ2-7
V: TRBV19
D: .
size: .
CDR3: CASSIDVLDIEQYF
DNA: TGTGCCAGTAGTATAGATGTGCTGGACATCGAGCAGTACTTC

J: TRBJ2-3
V: TRBV6-5
D: TRBD1
size: .
CDR3: CASSPLQGATQYF
DNA: TGTGCCAGCAGCCCACTACAGGGGGCTACGCAGTATTTT

J: TRBJ1-2
V: TRBV7-9
D: .
size: .
CDR3: CASSSEGRGLVGYTF
DNA: TGTGCCAGCAGCTCTGAAGGAAGGGGTTTGGTAGGCTACACCTTC

J: TRBJ2-2
V: TRBV7-7
D: TRBD1
size: .
CDR3: CASSPVRGLGNTGELFF
DNA: TGTGCCAGCAGCCCAGTGAGGGGGCTTGGGAACACCGGGGAGCTGTTTTTT

J: TRBJ2-3
V: TRBV5-1
D: .
size: once
CDR3: CASSLSTGPDTQYF
DNA: TGCGCCAGCAGCCTTTCGACGGGGCCAGATACGCAGTATTTT

J: TRBJ1-5
V: TRBV5-1
D: TRBD1
size: .
CDR3: CASSLTGDQPQHF
DNA: TGCGCCAGCAGCTTAACAGGGGACCAGCCCCAGCATTTT

J: TRBJ1-3
V: TRBV9
D: TRBD1
size: .
CDR3: CASSGTTGGNTIYF
DNA: TGTGCCAGCAGCGGAACGACAGGGGGAAACACCATATATTTT

J: TRBJ1-5
V: TRBV2
D: TRBD1
size: few
CDR3: CASSEQGASNQPQHF
DNA: TGTGCCAGCAGTGAGCAGGGGGCTAGCAATCAGCCCCAGCATTTT

J: TRBJ1-1
V: TRBV19
D: .
size: .
CDR3: CASRSHTEAFF
DNA: TGTGCCAGTCGTAGCCACACTGAAGCTTTCTTT

J: TRBJ1-5
V: TRBV9
D: .
size: .
CDR3: CASSGLRGPQHF
DNA: TGTGCCAGCAGCGGCCTTCGGGGGCCCCAGCATTTT

J: TRBJ1-2
V: TRBV10-3
D: .
size: .
CDR3: CAISVEGENYGYTF
DNA: TGTGCCATCAGTGTCGAGGGGGAAAACTATGGCTACACCTTC

J: TRBJ2-5
V: TRBV5-4
D: .
size: .
CDR3: CASSHDETQYF
DNA: TGTGCCAGCAGCCATGATGAGACCCAGTACTTC

J: TRBJ2-3
V: TRBV4-1
D: .
size: .
CDR3: CASSQDPNTGGANTDTQYF
DNA: TGCGCCAGCAGCCAAGATCCCAATACTGGGGGGGCTAACACAGATACGCAGTATTTT

J: TRBJ1-2
V: TRBV7-9
D: TRBD1
size: .
CDR3: CASSTMTGMDYGYTF
DNA: TGTGCCAGCAGCACCATGACAGGGATGGACTATGGCTACACCTTC

J: TRBJ2-1
V: TRBV28
D: TRBD2
size: once
CDR3: CASSQTGYWPSGREAIYNEQFF
DNA: TGTGCCAGCAGTCAAACAGGGTATTGGCCTAGCGGGAGGGAGGCTATTTACAATGAGCAGTTCTTC

J: TRBJ2-1
V: TRBV5-1
D: TRBD2
size: .
CDR3: CASSETSGGDNEQFF
DNA: TGCGCCAGCAGCGAGACTAGCGGGGGAGACAATGAGCAGTTCTTC